The present entry profiles one T cell receptor (beta chain) with its context. The data originate from a study of blood T cell repertoires in COVID-19. Across the whole study: Material from acute and convalescent COVID-19 was sourced from the United States, Italy and Spain. Sources were T cells, B-cell-depleted T cells, or PBMCs; the material itself was cDNA or gDNA.

Assay: immunoSEQ multiplex PCR; the TCRdb copy retains only in-frame clones and omits some. The profile covers around 110,000 clones, with 90% appearing a single time and less than 2% taken by the ten largest. The V and J ends lost 3 bases and 2 bases respectively, with 14 bases between them. In germline, CDR1 is KGHSH, CDR2 LQKENI. The CDR3 totals 16 residues. The source of this sequence is a human donor with active COVID-19. The donor label of this sample is uncertain. Source material: peripheral blood. The chain recombines TRBV18 with TRBJ1-3; D is ambiguous. The CDR3, as DNA: TGTGCCAGCTCACCCATAACAGAGCTCACTGGAAACACCATATATTTT. Translated: CASSPITELTGNTIYF.